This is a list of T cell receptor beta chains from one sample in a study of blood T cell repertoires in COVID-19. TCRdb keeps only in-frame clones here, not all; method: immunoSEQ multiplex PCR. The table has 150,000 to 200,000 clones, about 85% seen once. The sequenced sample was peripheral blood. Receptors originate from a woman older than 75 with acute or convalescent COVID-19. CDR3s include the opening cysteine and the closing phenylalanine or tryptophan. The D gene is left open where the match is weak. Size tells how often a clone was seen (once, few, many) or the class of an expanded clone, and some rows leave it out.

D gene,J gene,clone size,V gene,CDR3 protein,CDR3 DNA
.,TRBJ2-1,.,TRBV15,CATSSLSAPSYNEQFF,TGTGCCACCAGCAGTCTTAGCGCTCCCTCCTACAATGAGCAGTTCTTC
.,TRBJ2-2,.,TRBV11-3,CASSLYPGPRELFF,TGTGCCAGCAGCTTATACCCAGGGCCCCGGGAGCTGTTTTTT
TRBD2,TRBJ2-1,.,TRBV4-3,CASSQTPNGRGAPHEQFF,TGCGCCAGCAGCCAGACCCCGAACGGGCGGGGGGCCCCGCATGAGCAGTTCTTC
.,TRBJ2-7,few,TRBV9,CASSVAPTPASEQYF,TGTGCCAGCAGCGTGGCCCCGACTCCCGCCAGCGAGCAGTACTTC
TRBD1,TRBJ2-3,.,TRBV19,CASRTGGAMDTQYF,TGTGCCAGTCGGACAGGGGGCGCGATGGATACGCAGTATTTT
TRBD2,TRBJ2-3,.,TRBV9,CASSALAGVPTDTQYF,TGTGCCAGCAGCGCTCTAGCGGGAGTCCCCACAGATACGCAGTATTTT
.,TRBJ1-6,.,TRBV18,CASSPTEGSPLHF,TGTGCCAGCTCACCAACTGAGGGTTCACCCCTCCACTTT
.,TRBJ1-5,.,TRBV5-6,CASSHLPGQPQHF,TGTGCCAGCAGCCACTTACCAGGCCAGCCCCAGCATTTT
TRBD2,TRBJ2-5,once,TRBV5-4,CASSTGLAGGLETQYF,TGTGCCAGCAGCACCGGACTAGCGGGGGGGTTAGAGACCCAGTACTTC
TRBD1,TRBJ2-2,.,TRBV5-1,CASRSPTGTGDPNTGELFF,TGCGCCAGCAGATCCCCTACCGGGACAGGGGATCCGAACACCGGGGAGCTGTTTTTT
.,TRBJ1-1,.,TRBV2,CASSEAREATEAFF,TGTGCCAGCAGTGAAGCGCGGGAAGCCACTGAAGCTTTCTTT
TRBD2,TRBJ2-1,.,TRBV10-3,CAISTPLAGANEQFF,TGTGCCATCAGCACTCCGCTAGCGGGGGCCAATGAGCAGTTCTTC
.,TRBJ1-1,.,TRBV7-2,CASSLDRVGTEAFF,TGTGCCAGCAGCTTAGACAGGGTTGGCACTGAAGCTTTCTTT
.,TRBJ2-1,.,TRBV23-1,CASSHVALANKGNEQFF,TGCGCCAGCAGTCACGTAGCCCTGGCGAACAAAGGCAATGAGCAGTTCTTC
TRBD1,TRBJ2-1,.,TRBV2,CASSGQGGLNEQFF,TGTGCCAGCAGCGGACAGGGGGGTTTGAATGAGCAGTTCTTC
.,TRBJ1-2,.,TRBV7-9,CASSRAADSFYGYTF,TGTGCCAGCAGCCGCGCCGCGGACAGCTTCTATGGCTACACCTTC
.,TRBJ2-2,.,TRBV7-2,CASSPPSGRNTGELFF,TGTGCCAGCAGCCCCCCTTCGGGGAGAAACACCGGGGAGCTGTTTTTT
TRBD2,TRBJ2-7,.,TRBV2,CASSPGVAGASYEQYF,TGTGCCAGCAGCCCGGGTGTAGCGGGGGCCTCCTACGAGCAGTACTTC
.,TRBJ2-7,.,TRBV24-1,CATSLPQAVKGYEQYF,TGTGCCACCAGTTTGCCCCAAGCGGTTAAGGGCTACGAGCAGTACTTC
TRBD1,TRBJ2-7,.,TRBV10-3,CAISEGQVYEQYF,TGTGCCATCAGTGAGGGACAGGTCTACGAGCAGTACTTC
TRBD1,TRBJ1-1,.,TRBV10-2,CASTGQAGKYTEAFF,TGCGCCAGCACCGGACAGGCGGGCAAGTACACTGAAGCTTTCTTT
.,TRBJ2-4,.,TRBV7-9,CASSRRGLAKNIQYF,TGTGCCAGCAGCCGTCGTGGACTAGCCAAAAACATTCAGTACTTC
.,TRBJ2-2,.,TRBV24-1,CATSETANTGELFF,TGTGCCACCAGTGAGACAGCCAACACCGGGGAGCTGTTTTTT
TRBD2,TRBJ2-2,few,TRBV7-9,CASSPPPRLAGATGELFF,TGTGCCAGCAGCCCACCCCCCCGACTAGCGGGTGCTACCGGGGAGCTGTTTTTT
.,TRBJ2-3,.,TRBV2,CASTTLRVRADTQYF,TGTGCCAGCACGACTTTGAGGGTTCGAGCAGATACGCAGTATTTT
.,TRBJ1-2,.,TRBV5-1,CASSFGRQVVGYTF,TGCGCCAGCAGCTTTGGGCGACAGGTTGTGGGCTACACCTTC
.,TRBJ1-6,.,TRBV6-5,CASTRGGENSPLHF,TGTGCCAGCACCCGAGGCGGGGAAAATTCACCCCTCCACTTT
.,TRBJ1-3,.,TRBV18,CASSPGLGLSGNTIYF,TGTGCCAGCTCACCCGGGCTGGGACTCTCTGGAAACACCATATATTTT
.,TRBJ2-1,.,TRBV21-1,CASSKEARGVFHNEQFF,TGTGCCAGCAGCAAAGAGGCCAGGGGGGTCTTCCACAATGAGCAGTTCTTC
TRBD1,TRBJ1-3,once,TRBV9,CASSVGGQDTTGNTIYF,TGTGCCAGCAGCGTAGGAGGACAGGATACAACTGGAAACACCATATATTTT
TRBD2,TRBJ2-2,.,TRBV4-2,CASSQDRSGTPNTGELFF,TGTGCCAGCAGCCAAGATCGGAGCGGGACCCCGAACACCGGGGAGCTGTTTTTT
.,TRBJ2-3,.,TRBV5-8,CASSLRLGSDTQYF,TGTGCCAGCAGCTTGAGGCTGGGCTCAGATACGCAGTATTTT
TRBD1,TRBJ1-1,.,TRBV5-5,CASSSQGVAEAFF,TGTGCCAGCAGCTCTCAGGGGGTGGCTGAAGCTTTCTTT
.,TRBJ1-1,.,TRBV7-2,CASSLFGNLAFF,TGTGCCAGCAGCTTATTCGGGAATTTGGCTTTCTTT
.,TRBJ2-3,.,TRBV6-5,CASRLGVTQYF,TGTGCCAGCAGGCTAGGGGTTACGCAGTATTTT
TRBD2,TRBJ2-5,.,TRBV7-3,CASSPSGRGETQYF,TGTGCCAGCAGCCCTAGCGGGAGGGGGGAGACCCAGTACTTC
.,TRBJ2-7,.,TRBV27,CASSFGYEQYF,TGTGCCAGCAGTTTCGGCTACGAGCAGTACTTC
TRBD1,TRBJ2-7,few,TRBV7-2,CASTMGQGSEQYF,TGTGCCAGCACCATGGGACAGGGGAGCGAGCAGTACTTC
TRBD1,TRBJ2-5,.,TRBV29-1,CSVEEGGANSETQYF,TGCAGCGTTGAAGAAGGGGGCGCGAATTCTGAGACCCAGTACTTC
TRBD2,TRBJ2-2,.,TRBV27,CASSFGLAGVGELFF,TGTGCCAGCAGTTTCGGGCTAGCGGGAGTCGGGGAGCTGTTTTTT
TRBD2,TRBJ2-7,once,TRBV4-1,CASSPSGGYEQYF,TGCGCCAGCAGCCCCTCGGGGGGCTACGAGCAGTACTTC
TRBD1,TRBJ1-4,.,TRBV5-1,CASSLDRGKLFF,TGCGCCAGCAGCCTTGACAGGGGCAAACTGTTTTTT
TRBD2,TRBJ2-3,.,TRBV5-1,CASSLAGATDTQYF,TGCGCCAGCAGTTTAGCGGGGGCCACAGATACGCAGTATTTT
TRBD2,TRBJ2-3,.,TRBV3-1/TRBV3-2,CASSLRTSVGGSDTQYF,TGTGCCAGCAGCCTCCGGACTAGCGTGGGGGGGTCGGATACGCAGTATTTT
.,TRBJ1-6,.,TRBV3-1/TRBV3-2,CASSPTSPSPLHF,TGTGCCAGCAGCCCCACGAGTCCTTCACCCCTCCACTTT
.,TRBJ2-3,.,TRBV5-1,CASRRGLDTQYF,TGCGCCAGCAGGAGGGGGTTAGATACGCAGTATTTT
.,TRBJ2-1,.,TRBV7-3,CASSPGRLAQRVYNEQFF,TGTGCCAGCAGCCCCGGTCGCCTAGCGCAGAGGGTTTACAATGAGCAGTTCTTC
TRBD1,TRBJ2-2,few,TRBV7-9,CASSLGTGNSGELFF,TGTGCCAGCAGCCTTGGGACAGGGAATTCCGGGGAGCTGTTTTTT
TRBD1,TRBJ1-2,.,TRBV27,CASSLMGQGRGYTF,TGTGCCAGCAGTTTAATGGGACAGGGTCGTGGCTACACCTTC
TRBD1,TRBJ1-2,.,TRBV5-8,CASSLAGTEHYGYTF,TGTGCCAGCAGCTTGGCCGGGACAGAGCACTATGGCTACACCTTC
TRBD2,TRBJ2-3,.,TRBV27,CASRPTKRGYTDTQYF,TGTGCCAGCAGACCGACAAAGCGGGGTTACACAGATACGCAGTATTTT
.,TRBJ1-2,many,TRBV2,CASSESLSTASNYGYTF,TGTGCCAGCAGTGAATCCCTCTCGACAGCATCTAACTATGGCTACACCTTC
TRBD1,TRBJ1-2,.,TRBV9,CASSAPPGQGNYGYTF,TGTGCCAGCAGCGCGCCGCCAGGACAGGGGAACTATGGCTACACCTTC
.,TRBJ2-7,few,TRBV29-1,CSAQRGYEQYF,TGCAGCGCCCAACGAGGATACGAGCAGTACTTC
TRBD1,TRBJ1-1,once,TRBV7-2,CASSPGQGAVGTEAFF,TGTGCCAGCAGCCCGGGACAGGGGGCAGTTGGTACTGAAGCTTTCTTT
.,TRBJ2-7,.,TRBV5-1,CASSLIRGDGEQYF,TGCGCCAGCAGCTTGATCAGGGGGGATGGCGAGCAGTACTTC
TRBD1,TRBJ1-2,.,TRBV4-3,CASSQENRDRVRGYTF,TGCGCCAGCAGCCAAGAGAACCGGGACAGGGTGCGTGGCTACACCTTC
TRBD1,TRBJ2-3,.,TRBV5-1,CASSTRDSLTDTQYF,TGCGCCAGCAGCACCCGGGACAGTCTCACAGATACGCAGTATTTT
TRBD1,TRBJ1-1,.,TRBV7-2,CASSHGQGDTEAFF,TGTGCCAGCAGTCATGGACAGGGAGACACTGAAGCTTTCTTT